The 2 T cell receptor beta chains in this list originate from one sample, sequenced in a study of cytomegalovirus exposure and HLA in healthy donors. TCRdb's copy holds only in-frame clones and misses some; the assay was immunoSEQ multiplex PCR. The data contain a few hundred thousand clones, about nine tenths of them seen just once; the ten biggest clones take up roughly 3%. Sample: PBMCs. The origin of the receptors is a woman in her twenties or thirties in good health and CMV-seronegative.

This rearrangement joins TRBV25-1 to TRBJ2-1; D unresolved. Germline V gene data show CDR1 as MGHDK and CDR2 as SYGVNS. Trimming pared 6 bases from V and 6 bases from J, leaving 9 bases between. The CDR3 spans 12 residues. The CDR3 sequence: CASSPKFNEQFF. DNA of the CDR3: TGTGCCAGCAGCCCTAAGTTCAATGAGCAGTTCTTC.

The V and J genes are TRBV18 and TRBJ2-5, with D maybe TRBD2 (6 bases). CDR3 size: 12 residues. With 6 bases removed from V and 5 bases from J, the gap between germline ends came to 10 bases. CDR1 and CDR2 from the germline V gene are KGHSH and LQKENI. The CDR3 reads CASSSGGETQYF. In DNA, the CDR3 is TGTGCCAGCTCTTCTGGGGGGGAGACCCAGTACTTC.